The 27 T cell receptor beta chains in this list originate from one sample, sequenced in a study of CD8+CD57+ T cells in acquired aplastic anemia. TCR beta VDJ combinations and CDR3 sequences were profiled from genomic DNA. TCRdb reprocessed the reads via MiXCR and lists one record per CDR3 protein. The table records a few hundred thousand distinct CDR3 sequences, roughly 55% of them present only once. Sequenced material: sorted CD4+, CD8+, or CD8+CD57+ T cells (not recorded which) from PBMCs. The receptors were sampled from a human donor in good health.

The chain is built from TRBV6-5 and TRBJ1-1; 12 nucleotides line up with TRBD1. The CDR3 contains 14 residues. CDR1 and CDR2 (germline): MNHEY, SVGAGI. The trim removed 7 bases at V and 4 bases at J, leaving 4 bases unmatched. The CDR3 DNA follows: TGTGCCAGCACTCCGGGACAGGGGGCCACTGAAGCTTTCTTT. Translated: CASTPGQGATEAFF.

In its sample, this clonotype was seen many times. This rearrangement joins TRBV6-4 to TRBJ2-1; 7 bases match TRBD1. The CDR3 is made up of 15 amino acids. CDR1 is MRHNA and CDR2 is SNTAGT in the germline V gene. Trimming cost V 6 bases and J 3 bases; bases outside gene matches: 8. The CDR3 DNA reads TGTGCCAGCAGCTCGAGACAGGGCATCTACAATGAGCAGTTCTTC. Translated, it gives CASSSRQGIYNEQFF.

The chain uses TRBV14 and TRBJ1-1; no clear D gene. This CDR3 spans 15 amino acids. The V gene lost 4 bases and the J gene lost 5 bases, with 17 bases spanning the gap. The germline V gene has CDR1 SGHDN and CDR2 FVKESK. The CDR3 DNA sequence: TGTGCCAGCAGCCTTAACACGGATGAAGGGACTGAAGCTTTCTTT. Protein sequence: CASSLNTDEGTEAFF. The full variable domain, rest sourced from reference TRBV14 and TRBJ1-1, is EAGVTQFPSHSVIEKGQTVTLRCDPISGHDNLYWYRRVMGKEIKFLLHFVKESKQDESGMPNNRFLAERTGGTYSTLKVQPAELEDSGVYFCASSLNTDEGTEAFFGQGTRLTVV.

This clonotype was detected a few times. Likely a read error: the CDR3 ends without its conserved phenylalanine or tryptophan. CDR3 sequence (DNA): TGTGTATCAGCGCCAACCTCCTACGAGCAGTACCTC. The encoded protein is CVSAPTSYEQYL. The V gene is TRBV28, the J gene TRBJ2-7; the D is unclear. The length of the CDR3 is 12 residues. Germline V CDR1 and CDR2: MDHEN, SYDVKM.

This clonotype was observed many times. V is TRBV7-2 and J is TRBJ2-2; D not certain. Germline V lookup: CDR1 SGHTA, CDR2 FQGNSA. The V end lost 1 base, the J end lost 3 bases, and 6 bases lay between the germline ends. The CDR3 consists of 14 residues. This CDR3 reads CASSLGPDTGELFF. The CDR3 DNA reads TGTGCCAGCAGCTTAGGTCCGGACACCGGGGAGCTGTTTTTT.

This sequence joins TRBV19 and TRBJ1-4; D call uncertain. Trimming left V 7 bases short and J 0 bases short, with 9 bases between. Germline V gene sequence: CDR1 LNHDA, CDR2 SQIVND (reference sequence). There are 14 residues in the CDR3. CDR3 nucleotides: TGTGCCAGTAAATCGAGTACAACTAATGAAAAACTGTTTTTT. Its protein product is CASKSSTTNEKLFF.

The sample holds many counts of this clonotype. For the CDR3, the DNA is TGCAGTGCTAGAGATCGGGAAATGACGGGACTAGCCACAGATACGCAGTATTTT. The encoded protein is CSARDREMTGLATDTQYF. The V call is TRBV20-1, the J call TRBJ2-3; TRBD2 matches 9 bases. The CDR3 consists of 18 residues. Germline V gene data show CDR1 as DFQATT and CDR2 as SNEGSKA (reference sequence). After removal of 0 bases from V and 2 bases from J, the junction contained 12 bases not matched to a gene.

V gene TRBV2 combines with J gene TRBJ2-2, with 11 positions matching TRBD2. CDR3 length: 15 residues. Germline-derived CDR1 and CDR2 are SNHLY and FYNNEI. The J segment lost 5 bases and the V segment lost 2 bases, leaving 1 base of the junction unmatched. The CDR3 DNA reads TGTGCCAGCAGTGAAACTAGCGGGAGAACCGGGGAGCTGTTTTTT. It codes for CASSETSGRTGELFF.

This clonotype was counted a few times. This sequence joins TRBV19 and TRBJ1-6; D ambiguous. Germline loops: CDR1 LNHDA, CDR2 SQIVND (reference sequence). This CDR3 is 12 amino acids long. With 5 bases removed from V and 12 bases from J, the gap between germline ends came to 11 bases. CDR3 nucleotides: TGTGCCAGTAGTCTTTTCCGGGGACCCCTCCACTTT. Its protein is CASSLFRGPLHF. The full variable domain, its missing parts supplied by reference TRBV19 and TRBJ1-6, is DGGITQSPKYLFRKEGQNVTLSCEQNLNHDAMYWYRQDPGQGLRLIYYSQIVNDFQKGDIAEGYSVSREKKESFPLTVTSAQKNPTAFYLCASSLFRGPLHFGNGTRLTVT.

This chain uses TRBV20-1 with TRBJ1-2; TRBD1 agrees at 8 bases. Germline V gene sequence: CDR1 DFQATT, CDR2 SNEGSKA (reference sequence). With 6 bases clipped from V and 5 bases from J, the junction kept 11 bases outside the gene matches. The CDR3 sequence is 14 residues long. This CDR3 reads CSAPNRGRLYGYTF. The CDR3 coding sequence is TGCAGTGCGCCCAACAGGGGGAGGTTATATGGCTACACCTTC.

In nucleotides, the CDR3 is TGTGCCAGCAGCCTGGGGTCCACGTATAGCAATCAGCCCCAGCATTTT. This gives the protein CASSLGSTYSNQPQHF. The chain employs TRBV7-2 and TRBJ1-5, with D hard to call. Germline-derived CDR1 and CDR2 are SGHTA and FQGNSA. Trimming cost V 5 bases and J 0 bases, with 14 bases left between them. The CDR3 contains 16 residues.

This clonotype appeared a few times. V usage is TRBV25-1 and J usage is TRBJ1-2; D is uncertain. Between the trimmed V and J ends, which lost 2 bases and 4 bases, there was a span of 14 bases. The CDR3 sequence is 15 residues long. The germline V gene has CDR1 MGHDK and CDR2 SYGVNS. The chain's CDR3 is CASSEGVTGIYGYTF. In DNA, the CDR3 is TGTGCCAGCAGTGAAGGTGTAACGGGCATCTATGGCTACACCTTC.

The V and J genes are TRBV24-1 and TRBJ2-3; the match to TRBD1 covers 8 bases. The CDR3 runs 15 residues. The germline CDR1 and CDR2 sequences are KGHDR and SFDVKD. J was trimmed by 5 bases and V by 3 bases; bases with no gene match: 6. The CDR3 DNA is TGTGCCACCAGTGATCGCGGGACAGGCGGAGATACGCAGTATTTT. Its translation is CATSDRGTGGDTQYF.

This clonotype was observed once. The DNA for the CDR3 is TGCGCCAGCAGCGGCTCGGGCGGGGGCGGTACCTCCTACGAGCAGTACTTC. It specifies CASSGSGGGGTSYEQYF. The chain has TRBV5-1 and TRBJ2-7, with D possibly matching TRBD2 (7 bases). The CDR3 covers 17 residues. Germline CDR1 is SGHRS and CDR2 is YFSETQ. Trimming took 4 bases from V and 0 from J, leaving 20 bases between them.

The chain has TRBV29-1 and TRBJ2-5, with 7 nucleotides matching TRBD1. Germline CDR1 SQVTM, CDR2 ANQGSEA. This CDR3 has 14 amino acids. The V gene end was trimmed by 4 bases and the J gene end by 5 bases; junction bases not matched to a gene: 10. The CDR3 sequence: CSVAGRGRGETQYF. The CDR3 nucleotides are TGCAGCGTTGCGGGCAGGGGCAGGGGGGAGACCCAGTACTTC.

The chain couples TRBV2 to TRBJ2-2, with 10 bases lining up with TRBD1. The CDR3 runs 15 residues. The trim removed 6 bases at V and 6 bases at J, leaving 7 bases unmatched. Germline assignment: CDR1 SNHLY and CDR2 FYNNEI. This CDR3 is CASRAGTGASGELFF. As DNA, the CDR3 is TGTGCCAGCAGGGCCGGGACAGGGGCCTCCGGGGAGCTGTTTTTT.

V is TRBV19 and J is TRBJ1-6, with 8 bases matching TRBD1. Germline-derived CDR1 and CDR2 are LNHDA and SQIVND (reference sequence). With V trimmed by 5 bases and J by 7 bases, 4 bases remained unmatched. CDR3 size: 14 residues. The CDR3 bases are TGTGCCAGTAGTTCAGGGGGCGCGAATTCACCCCTCCACTTT. This translates into CASSSGGANSPLHF.

The chain has TRBV24-1 and TRBJ2-3, with D hard to call. The CDR3 length is 14 residues. V shed 4 bases and J shed 0 bases, with 7 bases lying between them. CDR1 and CDR2 from the germline V gene are KGHDR and SFDVKD. The CDR3 reads CATSDRTSTDTQYF. CDR3 coding DNA: TGTGCCACCAGTGACCGAACTAGCACAGATACGCAGTATTTT.

The genes are TRBV24-1 and TRBJ2-7, with 9 bases identical to TRBD1. The ends lost 11 bases at V and 5 bases at J; junction bases unmatched: 12. CDR3 length: 14 amino acids. Germline lookup yields CDR1 KGHDR and CDR2 SFDVKD. CDR3: CASSSDRGANEQYF. The CDR3 nucleotides read TGTGCCAGCTCATCGGACAGGGGCGCTAACGAGCAGTACTTC.

The gene calls are TRBV5-1 and TRBJ2-5; 8 positions match TRBD2. V trimming: 0 bases; J trimming: 1 base; junction bases outside the gene matches: 5. This CDR3 has 16 residues. Germline-derived CDR1 and CDR2 are SGHRS and YFSETQ. CDR3: CASSLDGGRTQETQYF. Here the CDR3 DNA reads TGCGCCAGCAGCTTGGATGGCGGGAGGACCCAAGAGACCCAGTACTTC.

The chain employs TRBV20-1 and TRBJ2-4; D may be TRBD1 or TRBD2 (5 bases each). The end of the DNA fits TRBJ2-7 better, so the J call may be wrong. Germline CDR1 is DFQATT and CDR2 is SNEGSKA (reference sequence). The CDR3 is 11 amino acids. For the CDR3, the DNA is TGCAGTGCCCCTGGGGGCTACGAGCAGTACTTC. It codes for CSAPGGYEQYF.

This clonotype was counted between two and nine times. V and J are TRBV2 and TRBJ1-2, with D tentatively TRBD1 (5 bases). V gave up 2 bases and J gave up 4 bases, with 14 bases separating them. CDR1 SNHLY and CDR2 FYNNEI come from the germline V gene. This CDR3 region has 15 residues. This chain's CDR3 is CASSEPTDLLYGYTF. The CDR3 DNA reads as TGTGCCAGCAGTGAACCGACAGACCTCCTCTATGGCTACACCTTC.

This sequence joins TRBV20-1 and TRBJ2-5, with D tentatively TRBD1 (6 bases). The CDR3 has 15 amino acids. Germline V gives CDR1 DFQATT, CDR2 SNEGSKA (reference sequence). V gave up 0 bases and J gave up 0 bases, with 11 bases separating them. The CDR3 protein is CSARDIQGYQETQYF. In DNA, the CDR3 is TGCAGTGCTAGAGATATACAGGGCTACCAAGAGACCCAGTACTTC.

Notes on this clonotype: Germline and junction disagree at one end, which may indicate a read error. The chain combines TRBV7-9 with TRBJ2-1, with 9 bases matching TRBD2. Germline-derived CDR1 and CDR2 are SEHNR and FQNEAQ (reference sequence). The CDR3 is 15 amino acids. The DNA for the CDR3 is TGTGCCGGCAGCTTATCCGAGACTAGCGGTAATGAGCAGTTCTTC. It codes for CAGSLSETSGNEQFF.

V gene TRBV10-3 combines with J gene TRBJ1-6, with D perhaps TRBD1 (5 bases). Between the trimmed V and J ends, which lost 7 bases and 5 bases, there was a span of 9 bases. Germline assignment: CDR1 ENHRY and CDR2 SYGVKD. The CDR3 length is 13 residues. Here the CDR3 reads CAIKGRDNSPLHF. Written as DNA, the CDR3 is TGTGCCATCAAAGGCAGGGATAATTCACCCCTCCACTTT.

This clonotype appeared a few times. The J gene is TRBJ2-3, the V gene TRBV24-1; D unresolved. Looked up from germline, CDR1 is KGHDR and CDR2 is SFDVKD. V was pared by 2 bases and J by 2 bases, with 1 base between. This CDR3 has 12 residues. The CDR3 region has the DNA TGTGCCACCAGTGATTCCACAGATACGCAGTATTTT. It specifies CATSDSTDTQYF.

The chain is built from TRBV5-4 and TRBJ2-1; 8 bases fit TRBD2. Per the germline V gene, CDR1 is SGHNT and CDR2 is YYREEE (reference sequence). This CDR3 is built from 15 residues. V lost 4 bases, J lost 2 bases, and 5 bases stayed unmatched. This chain's CDR3 is CASSLSGAAYNEQFF. The DNA of the CDR3 is TGTGCCAGCAGCCTTAGCGGGGCTGCCTACAATGAGCAGTTCTTC.